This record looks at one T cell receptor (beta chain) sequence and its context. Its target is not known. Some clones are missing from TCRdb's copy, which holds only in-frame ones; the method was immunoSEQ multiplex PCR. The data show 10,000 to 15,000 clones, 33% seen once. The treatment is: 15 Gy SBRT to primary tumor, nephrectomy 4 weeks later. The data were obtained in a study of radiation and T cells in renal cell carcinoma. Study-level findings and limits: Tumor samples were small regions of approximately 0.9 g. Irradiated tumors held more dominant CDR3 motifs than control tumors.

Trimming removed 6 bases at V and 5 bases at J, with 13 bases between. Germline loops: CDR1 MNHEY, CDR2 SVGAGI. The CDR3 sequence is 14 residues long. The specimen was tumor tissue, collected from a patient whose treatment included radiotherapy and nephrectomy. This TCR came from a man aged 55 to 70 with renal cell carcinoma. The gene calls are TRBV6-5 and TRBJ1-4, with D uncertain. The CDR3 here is CASSPGSQNEKLFF. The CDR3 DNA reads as TGTGCCAGCAGCCCCGGGAGCCAAAATGAAAAACTGTTTTTT.